This TCR beta chain was sequenced during a study of memory CD4+ T cells and cytomegalovirus serostatus. Study context: Of the healthy Belgian adults, 9 were CMV seropositive and 20 to 30 seronegative.

Single viable CD3+CD4+CD8-CD45RO+ cells were sorted as the memory CD4+ T cells. Serum IgG to CMV pp150, pp28, p38 and p52 defined serostatus. Trimming left V 6 bases short and J 0 bases short, with 16 bases between. Germline CDR1 reads MNHEY; CDR2 reads SMNVEV (reference sequence). The CDR3 is 16 amino acids. Profiling relied on immunoSEQ multiplex PCR, and the TCRdb table lists in-frame clones only, not all of them. The data show roughly 60,000 clones, about 74% seen once. This clone was seen once. Sequencing input: memory CD4+ T cells from blood. This receptor was obtained from an adult in good health and CMV-seronegative. The chain joins TRBV27 to TRBJ2-3; D possibly corresponds to TRBD2 (6 bases). CDR3 bases: TGTGCCAGCAGCTCCCCTAGCGCTCCTAGCACAGATACGCAGTATTTT. Amino acids: CASSSPSAPSTDTQYF.